This record concerns one T cell receptor beta chain sequence. Its antigen is as yet unknown. The CDR3 contains 14 residues. The V segment lost 7 bases and the J segment 8 bases; nucleotides outside the gene matches: 16. Per the germline V gene, CDR1 is GTSNPN and CDR2 is SVGIG (reference sequence). It was with 60 Vbeta and 13 Jbeta primers that the PCR ran. Profiling relied on immunoSEQ multiplex PCR, and the TCRdb table lists in-frame clones only, not all of them. The profile shows around 200,000 clones, around 79% of them singletons. The data were obtained in a study of cytomegalovirus exposure and HLA in healthy donors. For the study at large: A prior study identified 117 million unique TCR beta sequences from about 180 million T cells. Unique TCRs numbering around 85 million, obtained from HLA-typed donors, made up an early data release. General study points: About 150 TCR beta chains were listed as cytomegalovirus-associated.

The chain recombines TRBV30 with TRBJ1-2; 7 positions match TRBD1. Sequenced input: PBMCs. The origin of this receptor is a man in his late teens or twenties in good health and CMV-seronegative. The CDR3 DNA reads TGTGCCTTCTACCTGACAGGGTCATTAGGGGGCTACACCTTC. Translation: CAFYLTGSLGGYTF.